The 10 T cell receptor beta chains in this list originate from one sample, sequenced in a study of T cell repertoires in cytomegalovirus infection. MiXCR, run by TCRdb on the reads, gives a single entry per CDR3 protein. The profile covers about 300,000 distinct CDR3 sequences, with roughly 9.3% appearing a single time and approximately 2.3% taken by the ten largest. The sequencing input was PBMCs. The source of these receptors is a human donor in good health (CMV status not recorded). Some clones in this sample may be carry-over from other donors' samples.

V usage is TRBV29-1 and J usage is TRBJ2-2; 7 bases are shared with TRBD1. This CDR3 comprises 13 residues. Germline-derived CDR1 and CDR2 are SQVTM and ANQGSEA. The V gene end was trimmed by 6 bases and the J gene end by 0 bases; junction bases not matched to a gene: 1. The chain's CDR3 is CSVGQPNTGELFF. For the CDR3, the DNA is TGCAGCGTGGGACAGCCGAACACCGGGGAGCTGTTTTTT.

This clonotype was detected ten times or more. This rearrangement joins TRBV7-9 to TRBJ1-2; 9 nucleotides match TRBD1. Germline V gene lookup returns CDR1 SEHNR and CDR2 FQNEAQ (reference sequence). V lost 3 bases to trimming and J lost 5 bases; unmatched junction nucleotides: 1. There are 13 residues in the CDR3. CDR3 bases: TGTGCCAGCAGCTTCGGACAGGGGTATGGCTACACCTTC. It translates to CASSFGQGYGYTF.

Only a few counts were recorded for this clonotype. V is TRBV29-1 and J is TRBJ1-1; D gene uncertain. Germline V gene sequence: CDR1 SQVTM, CDR2 ANQGSEA. The CDR3 runs 12 residues. Trimming left V 7 bases short and J 0 bases short, with 9 bases between. CDR3 protein: CSAQELNTEAFF. The CDR3 coding sequence is TGCAGCGCCCAGGAGTTGAACACTGAAGCTTTCTTT.

The chain uses TRBV5-1 and TRBJ1-4; TRBD1 agrees at 11 bases. The CDR3 spans 15 residues. CDR1 and CDR2 (germline): SGHRS, YFSETQ. J was trimmed by 7 bases and V by 1 base; bases with no gene match: 3. The CDR3 region is CASSLTGTGGEKLFF. CDR3 sequence (DNA): TGCGCCAGCAGCTTGACCGGGACAGGGGGTGAAAAACTGTTTTTT.

This clonotype was counted at least ten times. The chain has TRBV19 and TRBJ1-5, with no clear D. The CDR3 runs to 13 residues. V lost 10 bases and J lost 5, with 15 bases in between. Germline assignment: CDR1 LNHDA and CDR2 SQIVND (reference sequence). CDR3 nucleotides: TGTGCCACCCGGACCGACCAGTATCAGCCCCAGCATTTT. Its translation is CATRTDQYQPQHF.

This clonotype was counted ten times or more. The V gene is TRBV7-2, the J gene TRBJ1-5; 7 nucleotides match TRBD1. The CDR3 spans 15 residues. V dropped 1 base and J dropped 4; count of bases not matched to a gene: 4. CDR1 and CDR2 (germline): SGHTA, FQGNSA. The CDR3 loop reads CASSLDRGLNQPQHF. CDR3 nucleotides: TGTGCCAGCAGCTTAGACAGGGGATTGAATCAGCCCCAGCATTTT. The variable domain in full, with the rest retrieved from reference TRBV7-2 and TRBJ1-5, is GAGVSQSPSNKVTEKGKDVELRCDPISGHTALYWYRQSLGQGLEFLIYFQGNSAPDKSGLPSDRFSAERTGGSVSTLTIQRTQQEDSAVYLCASSLDRGLNQPQHFGDGTRLSIL.

This chain joins TRBV20-1 and TRBJ1-5; 7 bases are shared with TRBD1. Per the germline V gene, CDR1 is DFQATT and CDR2 is SNEGSKA (reference sequence). The CDR3 is 13 amino acids. V was pared by 6 bases and J by 4 bases, with 6 bases of the junction left unmatched. CDR3 bases: TGCAGTGCAACCGGGACAGCTAATCAGCCCCAGCATTTT. This sequence encodes CSATGTANQPQHF.

CDR3 coding DNA: TGTGCCATCGGAGGGGGGAATCAGCCCCAGCATTTT. Translated, it gives CAIGGGNQPQHF. The V and J genes are TRBV10-3 and TRBJ1-5; tentatively, D is TRBD1 (6 bases). The germline CDR1 and CDR2 sequences are ENHRY and SYGVKD. V shed 8 bases and J shed 4 bases, with 9 bases lying between them. CDR3 length equals 12 residues.

This clonotype was recorded at least ten times. The chain links TRBV7-9 to TRBJ2-7; the D gene is possibly TRBD1 (6 bases). V was cut by 7 bases and J by 5 bases, with 12 bases left in between. The V gene's germline CDR1 is SEHNR and CDR2 FQNEAQ (reference sequence). This CDR3 has 12 amino acids. In nucleotides, the CDR3 is TGTGCCAGCAACGTAAGGGGGAACGAGCAGTACTTC. This codes for CASNVRGNEQYF.

V is TRBV20-1 and J is TRBJ1-5; 7 nucleotides line up with TRBD1. The length of the CDR3 is 17 residues. Germline V lookup: CDR1 DFQATT, CDR2 SNEGSKA (reference sequence). The CDR3 nucleotides are TGCAGGTATGGAAAAGACGACAGGGCCCGTAGCAATCAGCCCCAGCATTTT. It translates to CRYGKDDRARSNQPQHF.